The source of this T cell receptor beta chain is a study of blood T cell repertoires in COVID-19. In the study overall: Samples taken during acute and convalescent COVID-19 were collected in the United States, Italy and Spain.

Libraries were prepared by immunoSEQ multiplex PCR; TCRdb keeps only in-frame clonotypes and omits some of them. The sample has roughly 34,000 clones; roughly 88% are singletons. The sequenced sample consisted of peripheral blood. This clonotype was sampled from a woman aged 70-85 years with active COVID-19.

For the CDR3, the DNA is TGTGCCAGCAGTTTAAGAACAGGGGGCGATACTGAAGCTTTCTTT. Its protein product is CASSLRTGGDTEAFF. This rearrangement joins TRBV28 to TRBJ1-1; 9 positions agree with TRBD1. Looked up from germline, CDR1 is MDHEN and CDR2 is SYDVKM. Trimming took 2 bases from V and 5 from J; bases not matched to a gene: 6. The CDR3 has 15 amino acids. The full variable domain, completed using reference TRBV28 and TRBJ1-1, is DVKVTQSSRYLVKRTGEKVFLECVQDMDHENMFWYRQDPGLGLRLIYFSYDVKMKEKGDIPEGYSVSREKKERFSLILESASTNQTSMYLCASSLRTGGDTEAFFGQGTRLTVV.